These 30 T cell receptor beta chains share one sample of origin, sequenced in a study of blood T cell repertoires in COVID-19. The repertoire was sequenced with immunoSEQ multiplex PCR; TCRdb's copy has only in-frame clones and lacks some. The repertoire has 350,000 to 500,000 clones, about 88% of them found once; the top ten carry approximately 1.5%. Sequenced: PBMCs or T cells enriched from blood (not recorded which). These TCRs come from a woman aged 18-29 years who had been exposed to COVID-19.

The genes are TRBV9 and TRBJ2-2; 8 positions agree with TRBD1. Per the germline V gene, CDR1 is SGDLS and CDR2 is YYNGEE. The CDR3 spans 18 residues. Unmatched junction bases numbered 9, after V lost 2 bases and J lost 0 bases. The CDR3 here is CASSVRDRSLTNTGELFF. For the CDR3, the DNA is TGTGCCAGCAGCGTCCGGGACAGGTCACTTACGAACACCGGGGAGCTGTTTTTT.

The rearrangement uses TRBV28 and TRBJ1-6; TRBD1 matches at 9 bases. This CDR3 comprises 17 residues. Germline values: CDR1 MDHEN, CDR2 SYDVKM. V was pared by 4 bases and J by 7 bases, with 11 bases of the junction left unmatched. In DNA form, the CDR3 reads TGTGCCAGCAGTTCAACCGACAGGGGGGGGATGAATTCACCCCTCCACTTT. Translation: CASSSTDRGGMNSPLHF.

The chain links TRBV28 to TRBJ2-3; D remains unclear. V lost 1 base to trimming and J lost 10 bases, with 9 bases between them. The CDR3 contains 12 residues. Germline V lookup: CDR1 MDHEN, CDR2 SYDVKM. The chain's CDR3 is CASSLLSRPQYF. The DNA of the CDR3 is TGTGCCAGCAGTTTATTGTCTAGACCGCAGTATTTT.

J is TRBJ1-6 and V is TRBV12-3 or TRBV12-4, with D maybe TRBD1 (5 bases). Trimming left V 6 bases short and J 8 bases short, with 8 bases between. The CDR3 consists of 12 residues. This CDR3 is CASREGDSPLHF. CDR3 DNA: TGTGCCAGCAGGGAAGGGGATTCACCCCTCCACTTT.

The CDR3 sequence is CASSLGIEENTEAFF. CDR3 DNA: TGCGCCAGCAGCTTGGGAATAGAGGAGAACACTGAAGCTTTCTTT. The chain recombines TRBV5-1 with TRBJ1-1; no clear D gene. CDR3 length equals 15 residues. V lost 0 bases and J lost 1, with 10 bases in between. Germline V lookup: CDR1 SGHRS, CDR2 YFSETQ.

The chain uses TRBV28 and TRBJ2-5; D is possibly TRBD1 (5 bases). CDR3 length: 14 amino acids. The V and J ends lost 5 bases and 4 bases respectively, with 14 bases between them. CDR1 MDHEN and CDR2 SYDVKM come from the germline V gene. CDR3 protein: CASSPIKGRETQYF. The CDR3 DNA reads TGTGCCAGCAGTCCAATCAAGGGGCGAGAGACCCAGTACTTC.

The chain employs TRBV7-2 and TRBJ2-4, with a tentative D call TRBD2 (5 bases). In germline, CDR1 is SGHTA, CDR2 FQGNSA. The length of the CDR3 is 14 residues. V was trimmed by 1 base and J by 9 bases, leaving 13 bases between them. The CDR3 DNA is TGTGCCAGCAGCTTAGGATCGGGGATACTCATTCAGTACTTC. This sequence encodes CASSLGSGILIQYF.

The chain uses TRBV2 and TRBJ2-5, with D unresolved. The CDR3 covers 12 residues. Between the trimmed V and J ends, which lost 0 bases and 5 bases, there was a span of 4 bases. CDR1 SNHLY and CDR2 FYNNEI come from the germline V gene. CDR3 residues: CASSEAAETQYF. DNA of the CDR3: TGTGCCAGCAGTGAAGCCGCGGAGACCCAGTACTTC. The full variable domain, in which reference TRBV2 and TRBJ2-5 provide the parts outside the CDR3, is EPEVTQTPSHQVTQMGQEVILRCVPISNHLYFYWYRQILGQKVEFLVSFYNNEISEKSEIFDDQFSVERPDGSNFTLKIRSTKLEDSAMYFCASSEAAETQYFGPGTRLLVL.

CDR3 amino acids: CASRMTGGAGNQPQHF. In DNA, the CDR3 is TGTGCCAGCAGGATGACAGGGGGCGCGGGCAATCAGCCCCAGCATTTT. The chain uses TRBV28 and TRBJ1-5; 10 bases match TRBD1. Looked up from germline, CDR1 is MDHEN and CDR2 is SYDVKM. V shed 6 bases, J shed 2 bases, and the junction held 7 bases outside the gene matches. The length of the CDR3 is 16 residues. Complete variable domain (other parts from reference TRBV28 and TRBJ1-5): DVKVTQSSRYLVKRTGEKVFLECVQDMDHENMFWYRQDPGLGLRLIYFSYDVKMKEKGDIPEGYSVSREKKERFSLILESASTNQTSMYLCASRMTGGAGNQPQHFGDGTRLSIL.

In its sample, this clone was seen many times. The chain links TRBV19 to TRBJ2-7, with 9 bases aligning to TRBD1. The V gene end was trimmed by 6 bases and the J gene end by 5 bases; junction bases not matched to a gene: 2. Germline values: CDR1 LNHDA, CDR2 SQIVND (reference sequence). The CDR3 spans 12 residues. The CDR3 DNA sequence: TGTGCCAGTAGAGGGACAGGGAACGAGCAGTACTTC. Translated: CASRGTGNEQYF.

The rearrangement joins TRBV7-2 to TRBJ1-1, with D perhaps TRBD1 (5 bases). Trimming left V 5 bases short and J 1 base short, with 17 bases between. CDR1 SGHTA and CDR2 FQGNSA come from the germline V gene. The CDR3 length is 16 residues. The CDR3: CASSRSRAGTNTEAFF. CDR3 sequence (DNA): TGTGCCAGCAGCCGTTCGCGGGCGGGGACGAACACTGAAGCTTTCTTT.

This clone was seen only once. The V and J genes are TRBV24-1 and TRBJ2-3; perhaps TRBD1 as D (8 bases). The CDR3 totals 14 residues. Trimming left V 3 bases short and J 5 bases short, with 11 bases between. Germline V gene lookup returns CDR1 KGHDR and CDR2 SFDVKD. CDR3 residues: CATSDNRGGDTQYF. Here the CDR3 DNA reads TGTGCCACCAGTGATAACAGGGGGGGAGATACGCAGTATTTT.

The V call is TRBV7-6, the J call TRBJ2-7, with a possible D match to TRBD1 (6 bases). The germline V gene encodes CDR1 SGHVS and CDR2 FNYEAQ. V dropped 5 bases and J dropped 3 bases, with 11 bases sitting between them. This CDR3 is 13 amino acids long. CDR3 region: CASSPRDNYEQYF. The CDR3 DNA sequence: TGTGCCAGCAGCCCCCGGGACAACTACGAGCAGTACTTC.

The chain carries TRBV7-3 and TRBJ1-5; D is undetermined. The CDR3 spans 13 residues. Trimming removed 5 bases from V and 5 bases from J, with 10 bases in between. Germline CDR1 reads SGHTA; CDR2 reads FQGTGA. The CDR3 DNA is TGTGCCAGCAGCCTTACGCAGGATCAGCCCCAGCATTTT. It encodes CASSLTQDQPQHF. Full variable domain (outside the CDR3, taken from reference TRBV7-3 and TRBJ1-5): GAGVSQTPSNKVTEKGKYVELRCDPISGHTALYWYRQSLGQGPEFLIYFQGTGAADDSGLPNDRFFAVRPEGSVSTLKIQRTERGDSAVYLCASSLTQDQPQHFGDGTRLSIL.

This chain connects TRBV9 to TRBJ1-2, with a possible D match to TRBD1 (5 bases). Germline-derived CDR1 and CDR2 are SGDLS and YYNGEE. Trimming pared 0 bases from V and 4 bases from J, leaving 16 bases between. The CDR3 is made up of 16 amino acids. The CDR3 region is CASSVEPARVIYGYTF. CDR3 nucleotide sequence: TGTGCCAGCAGCGTAGAGCCCGCCAGGGTAATCTATGGCTACACCTTC.

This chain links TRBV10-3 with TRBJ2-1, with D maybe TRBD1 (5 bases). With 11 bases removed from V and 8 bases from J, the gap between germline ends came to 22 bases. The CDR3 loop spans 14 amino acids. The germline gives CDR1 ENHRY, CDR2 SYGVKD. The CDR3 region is CAGIPVLGVDEQFF. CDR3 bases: TGTGCCGGTATACCGGTATTAGGGGTGGATGAGCAGTTCTTC.

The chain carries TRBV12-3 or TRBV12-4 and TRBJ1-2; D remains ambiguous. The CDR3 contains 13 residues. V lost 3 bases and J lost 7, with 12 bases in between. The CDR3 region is CASSLSGSSGYTF. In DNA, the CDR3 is TGTGCCAGCAGTTTGTCGGGTAGTTCTGGCTACACCTTC.

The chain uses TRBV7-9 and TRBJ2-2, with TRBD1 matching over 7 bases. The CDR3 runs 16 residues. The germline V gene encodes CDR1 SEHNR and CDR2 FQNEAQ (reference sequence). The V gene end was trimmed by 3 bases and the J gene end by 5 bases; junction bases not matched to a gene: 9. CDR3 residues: CASSLFKGGRTGELFF. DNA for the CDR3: TGTGCCAGCAGCTTGTTCAAAGGGGGCCGGACCGGGGAGCTGTTTTTT.

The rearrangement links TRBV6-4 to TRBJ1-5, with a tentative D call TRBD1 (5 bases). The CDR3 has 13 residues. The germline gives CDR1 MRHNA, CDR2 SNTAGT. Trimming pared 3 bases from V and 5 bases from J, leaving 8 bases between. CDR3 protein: CASSEQGDQPQHF. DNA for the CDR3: TGTGCCAGCAGTGAACAAGGGGATCAGCCCCAGCATTTT.

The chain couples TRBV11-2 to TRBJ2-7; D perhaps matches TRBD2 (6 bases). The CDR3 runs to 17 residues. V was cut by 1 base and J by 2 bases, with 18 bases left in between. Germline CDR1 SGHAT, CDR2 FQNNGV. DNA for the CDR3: TGTGCCAGCAGCTTAGGGGGAGTCCTCGGGAGAACCTACGAGCAGTACTTC. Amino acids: CASSLGGVLGRTYEQYF.

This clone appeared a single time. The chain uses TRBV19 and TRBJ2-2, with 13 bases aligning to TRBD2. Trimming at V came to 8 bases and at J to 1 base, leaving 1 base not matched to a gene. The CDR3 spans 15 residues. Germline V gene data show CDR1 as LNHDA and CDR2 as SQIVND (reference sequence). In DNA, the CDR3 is TGTGCCAGTGGACTAGCGGGAGTGAACACCGGGGAGCTGTTTTTT. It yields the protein CASGLAGVNTGELFF.

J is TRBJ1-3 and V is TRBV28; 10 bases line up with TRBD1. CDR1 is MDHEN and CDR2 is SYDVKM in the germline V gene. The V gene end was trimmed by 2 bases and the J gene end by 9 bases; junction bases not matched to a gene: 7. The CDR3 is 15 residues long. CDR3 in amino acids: CASSLRQGALGTIYF. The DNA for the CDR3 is TGTGCCAGCAGTTTACGACAGGGGGCCCTGGGCACCATATATTTT.

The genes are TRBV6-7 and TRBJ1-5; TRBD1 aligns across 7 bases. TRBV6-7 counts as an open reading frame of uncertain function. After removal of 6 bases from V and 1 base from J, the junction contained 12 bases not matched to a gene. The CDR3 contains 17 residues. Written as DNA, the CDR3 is TGTGCCAGCAGCAGAGCCTCCGGGACAGAAAGCAATCAGCCCCAGCATTTT. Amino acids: CASSRASGTESNQPQHF.

The chain's CDR3 is CASSFYWTSGPSTDTQYF. CDR3 DNA sequence: TGTGCCAGCAGCTTCTATTGGACTAGCGGGCCTAGCACAGATACGCAGTATTTT. The rearrangement joins TRBV7-9 to TRBJ2-3, with 11 bases fitting TRBD2. The CDR3 length is 18 residues. Germline V gene data show CDR1 as SEHNR and CDR2 as FQNEAQ (reference sequence). With 3 bases clipped from V and 0 bases from J, the junction kept 8 bases outside the gene matches.

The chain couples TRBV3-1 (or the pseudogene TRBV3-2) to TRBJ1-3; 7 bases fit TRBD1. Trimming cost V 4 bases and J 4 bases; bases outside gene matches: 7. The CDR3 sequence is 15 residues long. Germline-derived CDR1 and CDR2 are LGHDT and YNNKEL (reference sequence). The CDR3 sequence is CASSPGQTIGNTIYF. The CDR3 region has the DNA TGTGCCAGCAGCCCGGGACAGACAATAGGAAACACCATATATTTT.

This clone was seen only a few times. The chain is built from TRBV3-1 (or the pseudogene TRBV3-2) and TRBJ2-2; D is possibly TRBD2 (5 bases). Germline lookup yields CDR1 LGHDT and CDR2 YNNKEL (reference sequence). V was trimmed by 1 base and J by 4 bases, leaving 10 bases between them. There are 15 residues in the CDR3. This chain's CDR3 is CASSQGVGSTGELFF. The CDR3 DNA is TGTGCCAGCAGCCAAGGGGTTGGGAGCACCGGGGAGCTGTTTTTT.

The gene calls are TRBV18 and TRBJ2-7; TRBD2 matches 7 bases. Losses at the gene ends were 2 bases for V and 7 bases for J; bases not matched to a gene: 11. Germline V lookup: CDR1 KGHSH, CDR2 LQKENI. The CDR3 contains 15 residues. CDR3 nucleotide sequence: TGTGCCAGCTCACCAGGGGCGGGAGAAGTCCGGGAGCAGTACTTC. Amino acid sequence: CASSPGAGEVREQYF.

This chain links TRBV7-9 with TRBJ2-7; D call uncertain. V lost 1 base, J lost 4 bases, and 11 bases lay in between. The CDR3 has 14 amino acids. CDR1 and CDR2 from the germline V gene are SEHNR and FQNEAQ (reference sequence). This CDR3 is CASSLGRHGYEQYF. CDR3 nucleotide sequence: TGTGCCAGCAGCTTAGGCAGGCATGGGTACGAGCAGTACTTC.

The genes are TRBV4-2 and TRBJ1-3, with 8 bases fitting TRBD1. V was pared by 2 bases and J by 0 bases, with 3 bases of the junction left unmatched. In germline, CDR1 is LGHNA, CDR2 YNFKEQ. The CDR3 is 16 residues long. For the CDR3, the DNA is TGTGCCAGCAGCCAACAGGGGGCCCTCTCTGGAAACACCATATATTTT. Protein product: CASSQQGALSGNTIYF.

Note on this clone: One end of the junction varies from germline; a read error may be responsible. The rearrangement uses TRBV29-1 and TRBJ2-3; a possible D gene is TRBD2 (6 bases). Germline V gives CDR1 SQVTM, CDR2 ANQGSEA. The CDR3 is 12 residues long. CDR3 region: CSVAGSTDTQYF. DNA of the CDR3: TGCAGCGTTGCCGGGAGCACGGATACGCAGTATTTT.